One and the same sample provided the 15 T cell receptor beta chains below, sequenced in a study of shared clonotypes between healthy human individuals. Profiling relied on immunoSEQ multiplex PCR, and the TCRdb table lists in-frame clones only, not all of them. The sample lists about a million clones; around four fifths were seen once. Material: memory CD4+ T cells sorted from blood. Subset specified: CD45RA-negative fraction. These receptors were collected from a man between 18 and 35 years old in good health.

This chain connects TRBV7-8 to TRBJ2-1, with D unresolved. Trimming cost V 7 bases and J 2 bases, with 15 bases left between them. This CDR3 contains 15 residues. Germline CDR1 reads SGHVS; CDR2 reads FQNEAQ. This CDR3 is CASKPTSVTYNEQFF. CDR3 sequence (DNA): TGTGCCAGCAAACCCACCTCGGTAACCTACAATGAGCAGTTCTTC.

The chain has TRBV7-2 and TRBJ1-1, with 8 bases matching TRBD1. Per germline, CDR1 SGHTA and CDR2 FQGNSA. CDR3 length equals 14 residues. With V trimmed by 6 bases and J by 1 base, 4 bases remained unmatched. The CDR3: CASRDGQGNTEAFF. The CDR3 DNA follows: TGTGCCAGCAGGGATGGACAGGGGAACACTGAAGCTTTCTTT.

This chain connects TRBV6-1 to TRBJ1-1; 8 bases fit TRBD1. V lost 3 bases and J lost 5; bases outside the gene matches: 5. Germline loops: CDR1 MNHNS, CDR2 SASEGT. The CDR3 totals 14 residues. Written as DNA, the CDR3 is TGTGCCAGCAGTGACGCAGGGGGCAGTACTGAAGCTTTCTTT. Its protein is CASSDAGGSTEAFF.

V usage is TRBV7-2 and J usage is TRBJ2-7; 11 nucleotides align to TRBD2. The CDR3 consists of 15 residues. Trimming at V came to 5 bases and at J to 6 bases, leaving 9 bases not matched to a gene. Germline CDR1 is SGHTA and CDR2 is FQGNSA. The CDR3 is CASSLIAGGPAEQYF. The CDR3 nucleotides are TGTGCCAGCAGCCTAATAGCGGGAGGGCCCGCCGAGCAGTACTTC. Full variable domain (missing parts from reference TRBV7-2 and TRBJ2-7): GAGVSQSPSNKVTEKGKDVELRCDPISGHTALYWYRQSLGQGLEFLIYFQGNSAPDKSGLPSDRFSAERTGGSVSTLTIQRTQQEDSAVYLCASSLIAGGPAEQYFGPGTRLTVT.

About this clone itself: One junction end disagrees with the germline gene, perhaps due to a read error. The chain joins TRBV7-9 to TRBJ2-5, with D tentatively TRBD2 (5 bases). In germline, CDR1 is SEHNR, CDR2 FQNEAQ (reference sequence). The CDR3 sequence is 14 residues long. CDR3 nucleotides: TGCGCCAGCAGCCAGTCTAGCTCCCAAGAGACCCAGTACTTC. Translated, it gives CASSQSSSQETQYF.

The chain employs TRBV7-9 and TRBJ1-2, with 9 bases lining up with TRBD1. The CDR3 runs 13 residues. The germline V gene has CDR1 SEHNR and CDR2 FQNEAQ (reference sequence). After removal of 4 bases from V and 8 bases from J, the junction contained 5 bases not matched to a gene. CDR3 nucleotide sequence: TGTGCCAGCAGCTCCGGGACAGGGAAAGGCTACACCTTC. It encodes CASSSGTGKGYTF.

The chain employs TRBV30 and TRBJ2-5; 7 bases line up with TRBD1. V gave up 8 bases and J gave up 4 bases; unmatched junction bases: 4. The germline V gene encodes CDR1 GTSNPN and CDR2 SVGIG (reference sequence). This CDR3 region has 11 residues. CDR3 DNA sequence: TGTGCCGGCCGGGACAGAGAGACCCAGTACTTC. This sequence encodes CAGRDRETQYF. Looking up the rest from reference TRBV30 and TRBJ2-5 gives the full variable domain: SQTIHQWPATLVQPVGSPLSLECTVEGTSNPNLYWYRQAAGRGLQLLFYSVGIGQISSEVPQNLSASRPQDRQFILSSKKLLLSDSGFYLCAGRDRETQYFGPGTRLLVL.

The V and J genes are TRBV6-1 and TRBJ2-5; tentative D call: TRBD2 (5 bases). Trimming left V 3 bases short and J 4 bases short, with 9 bases between. The CDR3 is made up of 13 amino acids. CDR1 is MNHNS, CDR2 SASEGT, per germline. Written as DNA, the CDR3 is TGTGCCAGCAGTGATCAGGCGGGAGAGACCCAGTACTTC. It codes for CASSDQAGETQYF.

The chain carries TRBV2 and TRBJ1-4; TRBD1 matches at 8 bases. The trim removed 7 bases at V and 1 base at J, leaving 5 bases unmatched. In germline, CDR1 is SNHLY, CDR2 FYNNEI. CDR3 length equals 15 residues. CDR3 residues: CASIGQGLTNEKLFF. CDR3 DNA: TGTGCCAGCATTGGACAGGGTCTAACTAATGAAAAACTGTTTTTT.

This chain connects TRBV14 to TRBJ2-3; 7 bases match TRBD1. V lost 3 bases and J lost 3; bases outside the gene matches: 15. The CDR3 is made up of 18 amino acids. CDR1 and CDR2 (germline): SGHDN, FVKESK. CDR3 in DNA: TGTGCCAGCAGCCACATTAGGGGGCTAAAGGGCCATACAGATACGCAGTATTTT. It is translated as CASSHIRGLKGHTDTQYF.

This rearrangement joins TRBV2 to TRBJ2-2; 14 bases map to TRBD2. With 4 bases clipped from V and 6 bases from J, the junction kept 7 bases outside the gene matches. The CDR3 spans 17 residues. Germline V gene sequence: CDR1 SNHLY, CDR2 FYNNEI. CDR3 region: CASSGLAGGRSSGELFF. DNA for the CDR3: TGTGCCAGCAGTGGACTAGCGGGGGGGCGATCGTCCGGGGAGCTGTTTTTT.

This chain links TRBV7-2 with TRBJ2-5, with unresolved D. The CDR3 covers 14 residues. Looked up from germline, CDR1 is SGHTA and CDR2 is FQGNSA. Trimming took off 1 base at V and 4 bases at J, with 10 bases between the two ends. CDR3 residues: CASSLGSGLETQYF. Here the CDR3 DNA reads TGTGCCAGCAGCTTAGGTTCGGGTTTAGAGACCCAGTACTTC.

This chain links TRBV6-5 with TRBJ2-7; TRBD1 might be the D (5 bases). Looked up from germline, CDR1 is MNHEY and CDR2 is SVGAGI. Trimming removed 7 bases from V and 6 bases from J, with 19 bases in between. CDR3 length: 14 residues. CDR3 in amino acids: CASKGQGIWVEQYF. The CDR3 bases are TGTGCCAGCAAGGGTCAGGGCATTTGGGTCGAGCAGTACTTC.

The chain links TRBV2 to TRBJ1-2, with 9 bases matching TRBD1. V gave up 6 bases and J gave up 6 bases; unmatched junction bases: 14. CDR3 length: 16 amino acids. The germline V gene has CDR1 SNHLY and CDR2 FYNNEI. Written as DNA, the CDR3 is TGTGCCAGCAGCCGCGTTCCGGGACAGGGAGCCAATGGCTACACCTTC. This sequence encodes CASSRVPGQGANGYTF.

On this clone itself: With a much larger clone just one base away, this may be a read error. The sample carries other DNA sequences with the same CDR3. The chain combines TRBV6-5 with TRBJ2-5; 7 nucleotides match TRBD2. The length of the CDR3 is 14 residues. Germline V lookup: CDR1 MNHEY, CDR2 SVGAGI. The DNA for the CDR3 is TGTGCCAGCAGCCCAACCGGGGGGAAAGAAACCCAGTACTTC. Amino acids: CASSPTGGKETQYF.